The 22 T cell receptor beta chains presented below share a single source sample, sequenced in a study of Tregs in tolerant kidney transplant recipients. Sequencing was performed with immunoSEQ multiplex PCR; in TCRdb, only in-frame clones are kept and a portion is missing. Found here are about 69,000 clones, roughly 89% of them singletons; the top ten hold more than 0.35%. The source material was CD4+ T cells from blood, sampled before the transplant. The origin of the receptors is a human donor who received a combined kidney and bone marrow transplant.

The rearrangement joins TRBV6-4 to TRBJ1-1; D is unclear. The germline V and J ends were trimmed by 3 bases and 4 bases, with 12 bases remaining between them. There are 14 residues in the CDR3. Germline V gene data show CDR1 as MRHNA and CDR2 as SNTAGT. This CDR3 reads CASSEREAGTEAFF. The CDR3 nucleotides are TGTGCCAGCAGTGAAAGGGAGGCGGGCACTGAAGCTTTCTTT.

The genes are TRBV19 and TRBJ2-7, with 7 bases matching TRBD1. The germline V gene encodes CDR1 LNHDA and CDR2 SQIVND (reference sequence). This CDR3 region has 13 residues. The junction had 4 bases not matched to a gene; V was cut back by 6 bases and J by 2 bases. The CDR3 is CASRSDRTYEQYF. CDR3 nucleotide sequence: TGTGCCAGTAGATCGGACAGGACCTACGAGCAGTACTTC. Full variable domain (outside the CDR3, taken from reference TRBV19 and TRBJ2-7): DGGITQSPKYLFRKEGQNVTLSCEQNLNHDAMYWYRQDPGQGLRLIYYSQIVNDFQKGDIAEGYSVSREKKESFPLTVTSAQKNPTAFYLCASRSDRTYEQYFGPGTRLTVT.

This chain links TRBV19 with TRBJ1-5, with D tentatively TRBD1 (6 bases). The CDR3 extends over 14 amino acids. Germline V CDR1 and CDR2: LNHDA, SQIVND (reference sequence). V was pared by 6 bases and J by 5 bases, with 14 bases between. In DNA, the CDR3 is TGTGCCAGTAGAAAAGACAGGACCCATCAGCCCCAGCATTTT. Translation: CASRKDRTHQPQHF.

The chain employs TRBV7-2 and TRBJ2-3, with TRBD1 identical over 8 bases. This CDR3 is 15 amino acids long. The V and J ends lost 5 bases and 3 bases, in that order; junction bases with no gene match: 7. Germline-derived CDR1 and CDR2 are SGHTA and FQGNSA. The CDR3 coding sequence is TGTGCCAGCAGCGCGGGACAGGTTGGAACAGATACGCAGTATTTT. Protein product: CASSAGQVGTDTQYF.

This chain links TRBV7-9 with TRBJ2-1, with 11 bases fitting TRBD2. Losses at the gene ends were 0 bases for V and 5 bases for J; bases not matched to a gene: 9. The germline V gene encodes CDR1 SEHNR and CDR2 FQNEAQ (reference sequence). CDR3 length equals 18 residues. The CDR3 region has the DNA TGTGCCAGCAGCTTAGCCCCCGGACTAGCGGGCGGTCACAATGAGCAGTTCTTC. The encoded protein is CASSLAPGLAGGHNEQFF.

This rearrangement joins TRBV28 to TRBJ1-5; 9 nucleotides agree with TRBD1. The ends lost 2 bases at V and 2 bases at J; junction bases unmatched: 4. Germline V gene data show CDR1 as MDHEN and CDR2 as SYDVKM. The CDR3 runs to 16 residues. The chain's CDR3 is CASSLTGGPGNQPQHF. In DNA, the CDR3 is TGTGCCAGCAGTTTAACAGGGGGCCCGGGCAATCAGCCCCAGCATTTT.

In its sample, this clone was seen a few times. V and J are TRBV13 and TRBJ2-2, with 13 positions matching TRBD2. The CDR3 is made up of 16 amino acids. V lost 5 bases, J lost 9 bases, and 9 bases stayed unmatched. Germline-derived CDR1 and CDR2 are PRHDT and FYEKMQ (reference sequence). This CDR3 reads CASSAQTSGRSWELFF. Here the CDR3 DNA reads TGTGCCAGCAGCGCCCAGACTAGCGGGAGGTCGTGGGAGCTGTTTTTT.

This clone came up once. This chain uses TRBV11-2 with TRBJ2-7; a weak D match, TRBD1 (6 bases). In germline, CDR1 is SGHAT, CDR2 FQNNGV. The CDR3 is made up of 15 amino acids. Trimming cost V 1 base and J 3 bases, with 13 bases left between them. CDR3 sequence: CASSLVLGALYEQYF. The CDR3 DNA follows: TGTGCCAGCAGCTTAGTGCTGGGGGCTCTCTACGAGCAGTACTTC.

The chain recombines TRBV11-3 with TRBJ2-1; the match to TRBD2 covers 9 bases. Looked up from germline, CDR1 is SGHNT and CDR2 is YENEEA. This CDR3 has 15 amino acids. Unmatched junction bases numbered 6, after V lost 4 bases and J lost 5 bases. CDR3 nucleotides: TGTGCCAGCAGCTCAGGAGGCGGGAGGGACAATGAGCAGTTCTTC. This codes for CASSSGGGRDNEQFF. Filled out from reference TRBV11-3 and TRBJ2-1, the complete variable domain reads EAGVVQSPRYKIIEKKQPVAFWCNPISGHNTLYWYLQNLGQGPELLIRYENEEAVDDSQLPKDRFSAERLKGVDSTLKIQPAELGDSAVYLCASSSGGGRDNEQFFGPGTRLTVL.

This clone has just a few counts. This chain uses TRBV6-5 with TRBJ2-7; D gene unclear. V was cut by 2 bases and J by 6 bases, with 5 bases left in between. Germline-derived CDR1 and CDR2 are MNHEY and SVGAGI. The CDR3 totals 11 residues. The CDR3 is CASSYRGEQYF. The CDR3 coding sequence is TGTGCCAGCAGTTACAGAGGCGAGCAGTACTTC.

The chain carries TRBV7-8 and TRBJ2-3; 8 nucleotides match TRBD2. Germline V gene data show CDR1 as SGHVS and CDR2 as FQNEAQ. The CDR3 runs 14 residues. Trimming cost V 5 bases and J 6 bases; bases outside gene matches: 7. CDR3 nucleotide sequence: TGTGCCAGCAGCCGAAGCGGGAGTCGGGATACGCAGTATTTT. Protein sequence: CASSRSGSRDTQYF.

V and J are TRBV28 and TRBJ2-2; D is undetermined. V lost 6 bases, J lost 4 bases, and 3 bases lay in between. Germline V lookup: CDR1 MDHEN, CDR2 SYDVKM. The CDR3 is made up of 11 amino acids. The CDR3 nucleotides are TGTGCCAGCAGCGTCACCGGGGAGCTGTTTTTT. Amino acids: CASSVTGELFF.

This chain links TRBV2 with TRBJ2-1, with 12 bases matching TRBD2. Trimming cost V 6 bases and J 1 base; bases outside gene matches: 4. The CDR3 has 16 amino acids. From germline, CDR1 is SNHLY and CDR2 FYNNEI. The CDR3 reads CASSVLAGGSYNEQFF. Written as DNA, the CDR3 is TGTGCCAGCAGCGTACTAGCGGGAGGTTCCTACAATGAGCAGTTCTTC.

Only one count was recorded for this clone. Written as DNA, the CDR3 is TGTGCCTGGAGGGGGACAGGGAGGCTTGAAGCTTTCTTT. Amino acid sequence: CAWRGTGRLEAFF. The chain joins TRBV30 to TRBJ1-1; TRBD1 agrees at 9 bases. This CDR3 contains 13 residues. CDR1 GTSNPN and CDR2 SVGIG come from the germline V gene (reference sequence). Unmatched junction bases numbered 6, after V lost 3 bases and J lost 7 bases.

The chain has TRBV10-3 and TRBJ2-2; maybe TRBD2 (5 bases). Germline V gene sequence: CDR1 ENHRY, CDR2 SYGVKD. The CDR3 consists of 14 residues. Trimming pared 2 bases from V and 3 bases from J, leaving 7 bases between. Written as DNA, the CDR3 is TGTGCCATCAGTGAGCGGCGGGACACCGGGGAGCTGTTTTTT. Translated, it gives CAISERRDTGELFF.

The chain carries TRBV27 and TRBJ1-4; D is unresolved. V was trimmed by 4 bases and J by 5 bases, leaving 17 bases between them. CDR1 and CDR2 (germline): MNHEY, SMNVEV (reference sequence). The length of the CDR3 is 16 residues. In DNA form, the CDR3 reads TGTGCCAGCAGTTCCCAGGACCCGGGGAGAAATGAAAAACTGTTTTTT. Protein: CASSSQDPGRNEKLFF.

The chain carries TRBV6-5 and TRBJ2-1, with 8 bases fitting TRBD1. The germline CDR1 and CDR2 sequences are MNHEY and SVGAGI. This CDR3 comprises 15 residues. The ends lost 6 bases at V and 7 bases at J; junction bases unmatched: 11. CDR3: CASSHGQGAPNEQFF. DNA of the CDR3: TGTGCCAGCAGCCACGGGCAGGGGGCGCCGAATGAGCAGTTCTTC.

J is TRBJ1-2 and V is TRBV27; D is unresolved. V lost 2 bases and J 3 bases, leaving 7 bases between the germline ends. Germline CDR1 MNHEY, CDR2 SMNVEV (reference sequence). The CDR3 sequence is 13 residues long. The CDR3 nucleotides read TGTGCCAGCAGTTTACAGGCAGACTATGGCTACACCTTC. The encoded protein is CASSLQADYGYTF.

This clone was seen only a few times. This chain uses TRBV9 with TRBJ1-3; 7 bases agree with TRBD1. V shed 0 bases and J 1 base; nucleotides not matched to a gene: 4. The germline V gene encodes CDR1 SGDLS and CDR2 YYNGEE. There are 16 residues in the CDR3. CDR3 sequence reads: CASSVATGASGNTIYF. The CDR3 DNA follows: TGTGCCAGCAGCGTAGCTACAGGGGCGTCTGGAAACACCATATATTTT.

Relative to its sample, this clone is medium-sized (0.01 to 0.1%). This chain joins TRBV5-1 and TRBJ1-2, with TRBD1 identical over 9 bases. The ends lost 0 bases at V and 10 bases at J; junction bases unmatched: 7. This CDR3 is 14 amino acids long. The germline CDR1 and CDR2 sequences are SGHRS and YFSETQ. CDR3 DNA sequence: TGCGCCAGCAGCTTGGATGGACAGGGGATCCACTACACCTTC. Its translation is CASSLDGQGIHYTF. Full variable domain (outside the CDR3, taken from reference TRBV5-1 and TRBJ1-2): KAGVTQTPRYLIKTRGQQVTLSCSPISGHRSVSWYQQTPGQGLQFLFEYFSETQRNKGNFPGRFSGRQFSNSRSEMNVSTLELGDSALYLCASSLDGQGIHYTFGSGTRLTVV.

With respect to this clone: Other DNA sequences in the same sample also yield this CDR3. This chain joins TRBV5-1 and TRBJ1-1, with D possibly matching TRBD1 (5 bases). Trimming stripped 1 base from V and 1 base from J, with 8 bases between. The CDR3 has 14 residues. Germline CDR1 and CDR2: SGHRS and YFSETQ. CDR3 loop: CASSLSTGNTEAFF. The CDR3 coding sequence is TGCGCCAGCAGCTTGAGCACAGGGAACACTGAAGCTTTCTTT. The variable domain in full, completed from reference TRBV5-1 and TRBJ1-1, reads KAGVTQTPRYLIKTRGQQVTLSCSPISGHRSVSWYQQTPGQGLQFLFEYFSETQRNKGNFPGRFSGRQFSNSRSEMNVSTLELGDSALYLCASSLSTGNTEAFFGQGTRLTVV.

The chain uses TRBV10-3 and TRBJ2-3, with 11 bases fitting TRBD2. There are 16 residues in the CDR3. V trimming: 6 bases; J trimming: 5 bases; junction bases outside the gene matches: 10. CDR1 and CDR2 (germline): ENHRY, SYGVKD. In DNA form, the CDR3 reads TGTGCCATCAGCCCACAGAACGGACTAGCGGGAGATACGCAGTATTTT. This translates into CAISPQNGLAGDTQYF.